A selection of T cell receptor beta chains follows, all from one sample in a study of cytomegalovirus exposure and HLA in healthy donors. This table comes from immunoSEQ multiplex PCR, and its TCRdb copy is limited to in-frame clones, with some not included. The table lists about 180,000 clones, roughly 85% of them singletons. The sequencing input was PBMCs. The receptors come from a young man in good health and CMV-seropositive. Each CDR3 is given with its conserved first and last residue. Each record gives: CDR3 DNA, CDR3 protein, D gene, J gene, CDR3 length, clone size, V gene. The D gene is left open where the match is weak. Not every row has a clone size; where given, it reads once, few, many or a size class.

DNA: TGTGCCAGCAGTGTGGGACAGCCCTTTCAGCCCCAGCATTTT
CDR3: CASSVGQPFQPQHF
D: TRBD1
J: TRBJ1-5
length: 14
size: few
V: TRBV28

DNA: TGTGCCAGCAGTCCTTCCGGGACAGGGGAATATGGCTACACCTTC
CDR3: CASSPSGTGEYGYTF
D: TRBD1
J: TRBJ1-2
length: 15
size: .
V: TRBV25-1

DNA: TGTGCCAGTAGCCCGGGAAACATTCAGTACTTC
CDR3: CASSPGNIQYF
D: .
J: TRBJ2-4
length: 11
size: .
V: TRBV28

DNA: TGCGCCAGCAGCCGGAAGGCAGAGGGTACGGGAGGCTACACCTTC
CDR3: CASSRKAEGTGGYTF
D: .
J: TRBJ1-2
length: 15
size: .
V: TRBV4-1

DNA: TGTGCCAGCAGCAGGGGACAGGGGGCTTACACTGAAGCTTTCTTT
CDR3: CASSRGQGAYTEAFF
D: TRBD1
J: TRBJ1-1
length: 15
size: .
V: TRBV5-4

DNA: TGTGCCATCCCTAAGGAGAAAGGGGTCCCCTACGAGCAGTACTTC
CDR3: CAIPKEKGVPYEQYF
D: .
J: TRBJ2-7
length: 15
size: .
V: TRBV6-1

DNA: TGTGCCAGCAGTGGAACTCTAGGCTACACCTTC
CDR3: CASSGTLGYTF
D: .
J: TRBJ1-2
length: 11
size: few
V: TRBV6-1

DNA: TGTGCCAGCAGCTTAGCGGCAGGGATAGGGTACGAGCAGTACTTC
CDR3: CASSLAAGIGYEQYF
D: .
J: TRBJ2-7
length: 15
size: .
V: TRBV7-6

DNA: TGTGCCAGCAGTTTGATTTCTCTGGGACAGAGGTTTTCAGGGCTGTTTTTT
CDR3: CASSLISLGQRFSGLFF
D: TRBD1
J: TRBJ2-2
length: 17
size: .
V: TRBV28

DNA: TGTGCCAGCAGTGAGGGACAGGGGGCGAACTACGAGCAGTACTTC
CDR3: CASSEGQGANYEQYF
D: TRBD1
J: TRBJ2-7
length: 15
size: few
V: TRBV2

DNA: TGTGCCAGCAGTGCCGGCGTGGGGCCCTATGGCTACACCTTC
CDR3: CASSAGVGPYGYTF
D: .
J: TRBJ1-2
length: 14
size: .
V: TRBV25-1

DNA: TGTGCCAGCAGCCAAGATCCGACAGGGGGCCGTGAAGATACGCAGTATTTT
CDR3: CASSQDPTGGREDTQYF
D: TRBD1
J: TRBJ2-3
length: 17
size: .
V: TRBV4-2

DNA: TGTGCCAGCAGTTCCCCGGCCAGGGCGTCGAGAGCTTTCTTT
CDR3: CASSSPARASRAFF
D: .
J: TRBJ1-1
length: 14
size: .
V: TRBV27

DNA: TGCAGCGTTGTGATGATCGGGGGAGGGTCACGTCGTGTGAACACTGAAGCTTTCTTT
CDR3: CSVVMIGGGSRRVNTEAFF
D: .
J: TRBJ1-1
length: 19
size: .
V: TRBV29-1

DNA: TGTGCCAGCAACCCCGGGACTAGCGCAACCTACGAGCAGTACTTC
CDR3: CASNPGTSATYEQYF
D: TRBD2
J: TRBJ2-7
length: 15
size: .
V: TRBV27

DNA: TGTGCCAGCACCCGGGGGGATGACAATGAGCAGTTCTTC
CDR3: CASTRGDDNEQFF
D: TRBD2
J: TRBJ2-1
length: 13
size: .
V: TRBV6-6